The 31 T cell receptor beta chains below all came from one sample that was sequenced in a study of STAT3 mutations in large granular lymphocyte leukemia. Only in-frame clones appear in the TCRdb table, and some are missing; sequencing was by immunoSEQ multiplex PCR. The table lists 8,500 to 11,000 clones, around 90% of them singletons. Broader study findings: In T-cell large granular lymphocyte leukemia, about half of patients showed multiple immunodominant subclonotypes.

These receptors have no identified antigens. Material for sequencing was peripheral blood mononuclear cells. These receptors were collected from a man aged 60-69 years with T-cell large granular lymphocyte leukemia. Some clones in this sample may be carry-over from other donors' samples.

The rearrangement uses TRBV6-5 and TRBJ1-1; 8 bases are a match to TRBD1. The germline gives CDR1 MNHEY, CDR2 SVGAGI. The CDR3 has 14 residues. Losses at the gene ends were 5 bases for V and 8 bases for J; bases not matched to a gene: 10. The CDR3 loop reads CASSRGGQGAEAFF. For the CDR3, the DNA is TGTGCCAGCAGTCGGGGGGGTCAGGGGGCGGAAGCTTTCTTT.

This clone was seen just once. V usage is TRBV5-4 and J usage is TRBJ2-3, with D tentatively TRBD2 (5 bases). Per the germline V gene, CDR1 is SGHNT and CDR2 is YYREEE (reference sequence). V was cut by 1 base and J by 0 bases, with 12 bases left in between. CDR3 length: 16 residues. CDR3 coding DNA: TGTGCCAGCAGCTTGAAACTGGAGGCTAGCACAGATACGCAGTATTTT. It translates to CASSLKLEASTDTQYF.

This chain joins TRBV4-2 and TRBJ2-7; 11 bases align to TRBD2. Trimming at V came to 0 bases and at J to 0 bases, leaving 7 bases not matched to a gene. The CDR3 extends over 18 amino acids. CDR1 and CDR2 (germline): LGHNA, YNFKEQ. CDR3 residues: CASSQDTSGLAASYEQYF. The CDR3 region has the DNA TGTGCCAGCAGCCAAGACACTTCGGGACTAGCGGCCTCCTACGAGCAGTACTTC.

This chain links TRBV15 with TRBJ2-6; no clear D. The CDR3 length is 13 residues. Germline V gene data show CDR1 as LNHNV and CDR2 as YYDKDF (reference sequence). The V end was cut by 5 bases, the J end by 1 base, with 3 bases between. The CDR3 DNA reads as TGTGCCACCAGCCAATCTGGGGCCAACGTCCTGACTTTC. As protein: CATSQSGANVLTF.

The chain links TRBV27 to TRBJ2-7; 9 nucleotides align to TRBD2. V gave up 3 bases and J gave up 5 bases; unmatched junction bases: 17. Looked up from germline, CDR1 is MNHEY and CDR2 is SMNVEV (reference sequence). CDR3 length: 18 residues. CDR3 region: CASSFVLAGVGETHEQYF. CDR3 sequence (DNA): TGTGCCAGCAGTTTCGTCTTAGCGGGAGTAGGGGAAACCCACGAGCAGTACTTC.

This clone was counted between two and nine times. The V gene is TRBV7-9, the J gene TRBJ1-2; 9 nucleotides agree with TRBD1. The ends lost 5 bases at V and 13 bases at J; junction bases unmatched: 11. The CDR3 sequence is 13 residues long. Per the germline V gene, CDR1 is SEHNR and CDR2 is FQNEAQ (reference sequence). The CDR3 region is CASSGIRGQGSTF. CDR3 bases: TGTGCCAGCAGCGGTATTCGGGGACAGGGTTCCACCTTC.

This clone was observed a few times. J is TRBJ2-7 and V is TRBV7-9, with 8 bases matching TRBD2. CDR3 length: 15 amino acids. The V segment lost 5 bases and the J segment 0 bases; nucleotides outside the gene matches: 6. Germline V gives CDR1 SEHNR, CDR2 FQNEAQ (reference sequence). CDR3 sequence (DNA): TGTGCCAGCAGCCCTAGCGGGTTCAGCTCCTACGAGCAGTACTTC. Encoded protein: CASSPSGFSSYEQYF.

The chain combines TRBV6-5 with TRBJ2-3, with D unclear. Per the germline V gene, CDR1 is MNHEY and CDR2 is SVGAGI. V lost 3 bases and J lost 0, with 7 bases in between. The CDR3 runs 14 residues. The CDR3 loop reads CASSYATSTDTQYF. Here the CDR3 DNA reads TGTGCCAGCAGTTATGCGACTAGCACAGATACGCAGTATTTT.

The chain uses TRBV2 and TRBJ1-1; the D gene is possibly TRBD1 (6 bases). The V gene's germline CDR1 is SNHLY and CDR2 FYNNEI. Trimming took off 4 bases at V and 0 bases at J, with 12 bases between the two ends. This CDR3 region has 15 residues. The CDR3 nucleotides are TGTGCCAGCAGTGCCCCACAGGGATTGAACACTGAAGCTTTCTTT. Residues: CASSAPQGLNTEAFF.

This chain joins TRBV6-1 and TRBJ1-2; no reliable D call. Per the germline V gene, CDR1 is MNHNS and CDR2 is SASEGT. The CDR3 is 11 residues long. Trimming cost V 8 bases and J 5 bases, with 9 bases left between them. The DNA of the CDR3 is TGTGCCAGCCTGTTGGGGTATGGCTACACCTTC. Translation: CASLLGYGYTF.

The chain uses TRBV27 and TRBJ2-3, with D possibly matching TRBD2 (5 bases). The CDR3 loop spans 15 amino acids. Trimming left V 8 bases short and J 3 bases short, with 18 bases between. Germline loops: CDR1 MNHEY, CDR2 SMNVEV (reference sequence). This CDR3 is CASFVWERNTDTQYF. CDR3 DNA: TGTGCCAGCTTTGTCTGGGAGAGGAATACAGATACGCAGTATTTT.

The chain uses TRBV11-2 and TRBJ1-6; D is unclear. There are 16 residues in the CDR3. Trimming took 2 bases from V and 14 from J, leaving 22 bases between them. CDR1 is SGHAT, CDR2 FQNNGV, per germline. CDR3 DNA: TGTGCCAGCAGCTTAAAGCCGACGGACGAATTCGGGACCCTCCACTTT. This translates into CASSLKPTDEFGTLHF.

The chain links TRBV5-1 to TRBJ1-2, with 7 bases aligning to TRBD1. J was trimmed by 4 bases and V by 2 bases; bases with no gene match: 14. Germline loops: CDR1 SGHRS, CDR2 YFSETQ. CDR3 length: 17 residues. Written as DNA, the CDR3 is TGCGCCAGCAGCTTACGTACCGGGCCCAGGGGGATCTATGGCTACACCTTC. Its translation: CASSLRTGPRGIYGYTF.

The V call is TRBV4-3, the J call TRBJ2-3; TRBD2 agrees at 10 bases. The CDR3 runs 17 residues. The V and J ends lost 0 bases and 3 bases, in that order; junction bases with no gene match: 6. CDR1 LGHNA and CDR2 YSLEER come from the germline V gene. In DNA, the CDR3 is TGCGCCAGCAGCCAAGATTTAACTAGCGGGATGACAGATACGCAGTATTTT. It codes for CASSQDLTSGMTDTQYF.

The chain has TRBV6-4 and TRBJ2-3, with D possibly being TRBD1 (5 bases). V lost 0 bases, J lost 0 bases, and 7 bases lay in between. Germline V gene data show CDR1 as MRHNA and CDR2 as SNTAGT. The CDR3 totals 15 residues. CDR3 protein: CASSDSGHSTDTQYF. The CDR3 DNA follows: TGTGCCAGCAGTGACTCCGGACATAGCACAGATACGCAGTATTTT.

The chain couples TRBV7-2 to TRBJ2-1, with 8 bases matching TRBD2. Germline V gene lookup returns CDR1 SGHTA and CDR2 FQGNSA. V lost 5 bases, J lost 6 bases, and 9 bases stayed unmatched. CDR3 size: 15 residues. The CDR3 region is CASSQFSGALNEQFF. The CDR3 coding sequence is TGTGCCAGCAGCCAATTTAGCGGGGCGCTCAATGAGCAGTTCTTC.

This chain uses TRBV29-1 with TRBJ1-1, with 7 positions matching TRBD1. CDR1 SQVTM and CDR2 ANQGSEA come from the germline V gene. CDR3 size: 16 residues. V lost 6 bases to trimming and J lost 4 bases; unmatched junction nucleotides: 17. The CDR3 protein is CSVGAVGGRLSTEAFF. In DNA, the CDR3 is TGCAGCGTGGGAGCCGTAGGGGGCCGACTCAGCACTGAAGCTTTCTTT.

This chain connects TRBV5-1 to TRBJ2-1; the match to TRBD2 covers 7 bases. The V and J ends lost 4 bases and 4 bases, in that order; junction bases with no gene match: 14. The CDR3 has 17 residues. Germline lookup yields CDR1 SGHRS and CDR2 YFSETQ. In DNA form, the CDR3 reads TGCGCCAGCAGCGGGGCACTCCTAGCGGCCAAATACAATGAGCAGTTCTTC. As protein: CASSGALLAAKYNEQFF.

This chain uses TRBV29-1 with TRBJ2-3; 13 nucleotides align to TRBD2. CDR3 size: 15 residues. Germline CDR1 and CDR2: SQVTM and ANQGSEA. V was pared by 8 bases and J by 4 bases, with 9 bases of the junction left unmatched. In DNA form, the CDR3 reads TGCAGCCACAAAATCGGACTAGCGGGGGCAGATACGCAGTATTTT. Translated, it gives CSHKIGLAGADTQYF.

The chain combines TRBV9 with TRBJ2-3, with TRBD1 as a possible D gene (6 bases). This CDR3 is 16 amino acids long. Trimming removed 0 bases from V and 2 bases from J, with 13 bases in between. CDR1 is SGDLS and CDR2 is YYNGEE in the germline V gene. The CDR3 region has the DNA TGTGCCAGCAGCGTAGCTGTGGGGGCTTACACAGATACGCAGTATTTT. This sequence encodes CASSVAVGAYTDTQYF.

Turning to this clone: At one of its ends the junction is not consistent with the germline gene, which may arise from a read error. Other DNA sequences of this sample code for an identical CDR3. The chain links TRBV4-2 to TRBJ1-6, with unresolved D. CDR3 length: 15 amino acids. Germline assignment: CDR1 LGHNA and CDR2 YNFKEQ. The CDR3 nucleotides read TGTGCCAGCAGCCAAGAGCGTGGGCATAATTCACCCCTCCATTTT. As protein: CASSQERGHNSPLHF.

This clone was seen a single time. The rearrangement uses TRBV2 and TRBJ2-7; D is perhaps TRBD1 (5 bases). Trimming stripped 6 bases from V and 3 bases from J, with 12 bases between. The CDR3 is 13 residues long. From germline, CDR1 is SNHLY and CDR2 FYNNEI. The CDR3 sequence is CASRRQHFYEQYF. CDR3 in DNA: TGTGCCAGCAGACGACAGCATTTCTACGAGCAGTACTTC.

The CDR3 bases are TGTGCCAGCACCCAAACCGGGACAGGGCCCTACGAGCAGTACTTC. Translating it yields CASTQTGTGPYEQYF. The chain links TRBV6-6 to TRBJ2-7; TRBD1 matches at 9 bases. The ends lost 7 bases at V and 2 bases at J; junction bases unmatched: 9. CDR3 length: 15 amino acids. CDR1 and CDR2 from the germline V gene are MNHNY and SVGAGI (reference sequence).

The chain recombines TRBV28 with TRBJ2-5; D is undetermined. Germline CDR1 and CDR2: MDHEN and SYDVKM. CDR3 size: 14 residues. Trimming left V 3 bases short and J 2 bases short, with 10 bases between. Here the CDR3 DNA reads TGTGCCAGCAGTTTTTCGGAACAACAAGAGACCCAGTACTTC. It translates to CASSFSEQQETQYF.

This CDR3 is CASHRGTQETQYF. In nucleotides, the CDR3 is TGTGCCAGCCACAGGGGAACTCAAGAGACCCAGTACTTC. The chain uses TRBV18 and TRBJ2-5, with 7 positions matching TRBD1. This CDR3 is built from 13 residues. J gave up 2 bases and V 8 bases, and 5 bases lay outside the gene matches. Germline CDR1 and CDR2: KGHSH and LQKENI.

The chain carries TRBV18 and TRBJ1-2; a possible D gene is TRBD1 (5 bases). The V and J ends lost 4 bases and 3 bases respectively, with 15 bases between them. This CDR3 has 15 amino acids. CDR1 and CDR2 (germline): KGHSH, LQKENI. CDR3 in DNA: TGTGCCAGCTCACACGAAGGAGGGGTATACTATGGCTACACCTTC. Translation: CASSHEGGVYYGYTF.

The chain carries TRBV10-3 and TRBJ2-1; 14 bases match TRBD2. The germline CDR1 and CDR2 sequences are ENHRY and SYGVKD. V lost 0 bases to trimming and J lost 6 bases; unmatched junction nucleotides: 4. CDR3 length equals 17 residues. The CDR3 region is CAISESGGTSGGNEQFF. As DNA, the CDR3 is TGTGCCATCAGTGAGTCGGGCGGGACTAGCGGGGGCAATGAGCAGTTCTTC.

This chain uses TRBV5-5 with TRBJ1-1; TRBD1 matches 7 bases. CDR1 and CDR2 from the germline V gene are SGHKS and YYEKEE (reference sequence). The CDR3 is 16 amino acids. V lost 0 bases, J lost 2 bases, and 7 bases stayed unmatched. CDR3 nucleotides: TGTGCCAGCAGCTTGGAGAGCTACAGGGGAAACACTGAAGCTTTCTTT. Translation: CASSLESYRGNTEAFF.

The rearrangement links TRBV12-2 to TRBJ1-2; TRBD1 is the table's D call, not checked against the DNA. TRBV12-2 is a known pseudogene. The CDR3 extends over 16 amino acids. The CDR3 region is CASRPRGRDISYGYTF. In DNA form, the CDR3 reads TGTGCAAGTCGCCCCCGGGGAAGGGACATCTCCTATGGCTACACCTTC.

This clone was seen a handful of times. The CDR3: CASSSASGDTEAFF. The CDR3 DNA sequence: TGCGCCAGCAGCTCGGCCTCTGGGGACACTGAAGCTTTCTTT. The V gene is TRBV5-1, the J gene TRBJ1-1; no firm D call. Per germline, CDR1 SGHRS and CDR2 YFSETQ. V was cut by 3 bases and J by 3 bases, with 12 bases left in between. The CDR3 runs 14 residues.

CDR3 sequence reads: CASSLGYQTYEQYF. The CDR3 region has the DNA TGTGCCAGCAGCTTAGGCTATCAAACCTACGAGCAGTACTTC. V usage is TRBV5-5 and J usage is TRBJ2-7; D unclear. The CDR3 extends over 14 amino acids. The germline V gene has CDR1 SGHKS and CDR2 YYEKEE (reference sequence). The V end lost 2 bases, the J end lost 2 bases, and 11 bases lay between the germline ends.